These 8 T cell receptor beta chains came from one sample sequenced in a study of patients and donors after allogeneic stem cell transplantation. TCRdb re-derived calls from the RT-PCR reads in MiXCR, one entry per CDR3 protein. The table lists approximately 88,000 distinct CDR3 sequences, approximately 5.2% of them singletons. The sequenced material came from blood, either unsorted or a sorted T cell fraction (not recorded which). The receptors originated from a human donor who was either an allogeneic HSCT recipient or a stem cell or donor lymphocyte infusion donor (not recorded which). It is not recorded whose cells these are; they may come from a transplant donor.

This clonotype came up many times. The chain employs TRBV9 and TRBJ2-3, with 7 bases lining up with TRBD1. Trimming at V came to 4 bases and at J to 0 bases, leaving 5 bases not matched to a gene. The CDR3 extends over 15 amino acids. CDR1 and CDR2 (germline): SGDLS, YYNGEE. CDR3 in amino acids: CASSSSTGSTDTQYF. CDR3 bases: TGTGCCAGCAGCTCATCGACAGGGAGCACAGATACGCAGTATTTT. The whole variable domain, remainder taken from reference TRBV9 and TRBJ2-3, is DSGVTQTPKHLITATGQRVTLRCSPRSGDLSVYWYQQSLDQGLQFLIQYYNGEERAKGNILERFSAQQFPDLHSELNLSSLELGDSALYFCASSSSTGSTDTQYFGPGTRLTVL.

This clonotype was counted many times. This chain uses TRBV20-1 with TRBJ1-1; D not certain. Germline CDR1 DFQATT, CDR2 SNEGSKA (reference sequence). The V gene lost 3 bases and the J gene lost 0 bases, with 11 bases spanning the gap. The CDR3 loop spans 14 amino acids. DNA of the CDR3: TGCAGTGCTAGGGGTGGGCAGTTGAACACTGAAGCTTTCTTT. As protein: CSARGGQLNTEAFF.

A few counts support this clonotype. The V call is TRBV12-5, the J call TRBJ2-2; D is perhaps TRBD2 (5 bases). CDR1 is LGHNT, CDR2 FRNRAP, per germline. V was clipped by 1 base and J by 7 bases, with 7 bases between them. This CDR3 is built from 13 residues. The CDR3 coding sequence is TGTGCTAGTGGTTTGGGGGGAGACGGGGAGCTGTTTTTT. Its protein product is CASGLGGDGELFF. Together with reference TRBV12-5 and TRBJ2-2, the CDR3 gives the full variable domain: DARVTQTPRHKVTEMGQEVTMRCQPILGHNTVFWYRQTMMQGLELLAYFRNRAPLDDSGMPKDRFSAEMPDATLATLKIQPSEPRDSAVYFCASGLGGDGELFFGEGSRLTVL.

This clonotype came up many times. The chain employs TRBV11-2 and TRBJ2-4; 8 bases line up with TRBD1. Germline CDR1 and CDR2: SGHAT and FQNNGV. Trimming took 5 bases from V and 7 from J; bases not matched to a gene: 7. CDR3 length equals 14 residues. CDR3 sequence (DNA): TGTGCCAGCAGCACCCTACGACAGGGGAACATTCAGTACTTC. This codes for CASSTLRQGNIQYF. Together with reference TRBV11-2 and TRBJ2-4, the CDR3 gives the full variable domain: EAGVAQSPRYKIIEKRQSVAFWCNPISGHATLYWYQQILGQGPKLLIQFQNNGVVDDSQLPKDRFSAERLKGVDSTLKIQPAKLEDSAVYLCASSTLRQGNIQYFGAGTRLSVL.

This clonotype has ten or more counts. The V and J genes are TRBV12-3 or TRBV12-4 and TRBJ1-5; D not certain. The CDR3 contains 15 residues. The V end lost 6 bases, the J end lost 1 base, and 13 bases lay between the germline ends. CDR3 in amino acids: CASRPTIGSNQPQHF. The CDR3 nucleotides read TGTGCCAGCAGGCCGACGATCGGCAGCAATCAGCCCCAGCATTTT.

V and J are TRBV5-8 and TRBJ2-7, with TRBD1 identical over 10 bases. The CDR3 length is 15 residues. Germline V CDR1 and CDR2: SGHTS, YDEGEE. V gave up 4 bases and J gave up 1 base; unmatched junction bases: 5. In nucleotides, the CDR3 is TGTGCCAGCAGCCTGGGACAGGGGCCATCCTACGAGCAGTACTTC. Translated: CASSLGQGPSYEQYF.

For this clonotype: A far larger clone is only one base removed, so a read error is likely. The chain combines TRBV5-1 with TRBJ2-7, with 10 bases fitting TRBD2. Germline trimming cut 0 bases from V and 7 bases from J; bases unmatched to any gene: 7. Germline V CDR1 and CDR2: SGHRS, YFSETQ. CDR3 length: 15 amino acids. The CDR3 DNA reads as TGCGCCAGCAGCTTGGTGGCTAGCGGGAGTGGTGAGCAGTACTTC. It is translated as CASSLVASGSGEQYF. Looking up the rest from reference TRBV5-1 and TRBJ2-7 gives the full variable domain: KAGVTQTPRYLIKTRGQQVTLSCSPISGHRSVSWYQQTPGQGLQFLFEYFSETQRNKGNFPGRFSGRQFSNSRSEMNVSTLELGDSALYLCASSLVASGSGEQYFGPGTRLTVT.

In this sample, this clonotype turned up a few times. The V call is TRBV30, the J call TRBJ1-5; D perhaps matches TRBD1 (6 bases). Trimming left V 3 bases short and J 2 bases short, with 17 bases between. Germline CDR1 GTSNPN, CDR2 SVGIG (reference sequence). The CDR3 extends over 16 amino acids. CDR3 in amino acids: CAWSQTGAYRNQPQHF. In DNA, the CDR3 is TGTGCCTGGAGCCAGACGGGGGCTTACCGCAATCAGCCCCAGCATTTT.